This T cell receptor (beta chain) was sequenced in a study of a mutant IDH1 vaccine in newly diagnosed glioma. Overall study context: Treated patients were approximately 60% male, around 40% female, mean age 40.4 years. Previous treatment comprised radiotherapy, temozolomide, or both, mostly both.

Noted time point: week 11, during vaccination. In the vaccine, a single dose held 300 ug of the mutant IDH1 20-mer peptide, along with topical imiquimod. The study enrolled donors with new WHO grade 3 or 4 IDH1-mutant, ATRX-lost astrocytomas. Here immunoSEQ multiplex PCR was the method, and the copy in TCRdb shows in-frame clones only, minus some. The data show approximately 110,000 clones, with 85% to 90% seen just once and more than 0.55% held by the top ten. The CDR3 is 15 residues long. J gave up 4 bases and V 5 bases, and 5 bases lay outside the gene matches. Germline V lookup: CDR1 SGDLS, CDR2 YYNGEE. Whole-study findings and limits: Of all patients, around 94% showed vaccine-induced immune responses.

In the case of this clone: Its target is not known.

This clonotype originated in a woman aged 50 to 60 with glioma. Sequenced here: PBMCs, sampled from a glioma patient whose treatment included an IDH1 peptide vaccine. The chain employs TRBV9 and TRBJ2-7; TRBD2 aligns across 14 bases. The CDR3 is CASSGTSGGIYEQYF. The CDR3, as DNA: TGTGCCAGCAGTGGGACTAGCGGGGGTATTTACGAGCAGTACTTC.